The 16 T cell receptor beta chains reported below all come from one sample, sequenced in a study of blood T cell repertoires in COVID-19. Some clones are missing from TCRdb's copy, which holds only in-frame ones; the method was immunoSEQ multiplex PCR. The table shows approximately 100,000 clones, with 69% occurring only once. Sequenced sample: peripheral blood. These receptors originate from an elderly man with acute or convalescent COVID-19.

This chain uses TRBV6-6 with TRBJ1-5; weak D call: TRBD1 (5 bases). This CDR3 contains 15 residues. Trimming removed 5 bases at V and 4 bases at J, with 15 bases between. Per the germline V gene, CDR1 is MNHNY and CDR2 is SVGAGI (reference sequence). The CDR3 DNA follows: TGTGCCAGCAGTCCCGCGGGACGGCAAAATCAGCCCCAGCATTTT. Amino acid sequence: CASSPAGRQNQPQHF.

The gene calls are TRBV5-6 and TRBJ2-4; TRBD2 aligns across 14 bases. In germline, CDR1 is SGHDT, CDR2 YYEEEE. This CDR3 has 14 amino acids. V was pared by 6 bases and J by 8 bases, with 4 bases of the junction left unmatched. CDR3 sequence reads: CASTRTSGRYIQYF. CDR3 nucleotides: TGTGCCAGCACCAGGACTAGCGGGAGGTACATTCAGTACTTC.

The count of this clone is one. This rearrangement joins TRBV6-1 to TRBJ2-5; 9 nucleotides match TRBD2. Germline V gives CDR1 MNHNS, CDR2 SASEGT. V lost 2 bases to trimming and J lost 4 bases; unmatched junction nucleotides: 8. This CDR3 has 16 residues. DNA of the CDR3: TGTGCCAGCAGTGAACAGCTAGCGGGATACCCAGAGACCCAGTACTTC. Translated: CASSEQLAGYPETQYF.

This chain joins TRBV7-3 and TRBJ2-6; possible D gene TRBD1, 6 bases. CDR1 SGHTA and CDR2 FQGTGA come from the germline V gene. The CDR3 length is 17 residues. V was trimmed by 1 base and J by 2 bases, leaving 12 bases between them. The chain's CDR3 is CASSLRGAGAGANVLTF. In DNA form, the CDR3 reads TGTGCCAGCAGCTTAAGGGGAGCAGGGGCTGGGGCCAACGTCCTGACTTTC. The whole variable domain, filled in from reference TRBV7-3 and TRBJ2-6, reads GAGVSQTPSNKVTEKGKYVELRCDPISGHTALYWYRQSLGQGPEFLIYFQGTGAADDSGLPNDRFFAVRPEGSVSTLKIQRTERGDSAVYLCASSLRGAGAGANVLTFGAGSRLTVL.

The CDR3 DNA follows: TGTGCCAGCAGCAAAGGGTGCGCACCCTATGGCTACACCTTC. This encodes CASSKGCAPYGYTF. The rearrangement links TRBV21-1 to TRBJ1-2. TRBV21-1 is termed a pseudogene. The CDR3 is 14 amino acids.

There are a few counts of this clone. The chain links TRBV28 to TRBJ2-1; possibly TRBD2 for D (5 bases). CDR3 size: 14 residues. The V and J ends lost 5 bases and 7 bases respectively, with 15 bases between them. The V gene's germline CDR1 is MDHEN and CDR2 SYDVKM. The CDR3 loop reads CASSPPRGLNEQFF. The DNA for the CDR3 is TGTGCCAGCAGTCCACCGCGAGGACTGAATGAGCAGTTCTTC.

The chain has TRBV5-6 and TRBJ1-2; weak D call: TRBD1 (5 bases). The CDR3 has 11 residues. The ends were cut back, 3 bases at V and 6 bases at J, with 6 bases in the middle. The germline V gene encodes CDR1 SGHDT and CDR2 YYEEEE. This chain's CDR3 is CASSSGNGYTF. As DNA, the CDR3 is TGTGCCAGCAGCTCAGGGAATGGCTACACCTTC.

The chain is built from TRBV7-6 and TRBJ1-1, with TRBD1 as a possible D gene (6 bases). Germline values: CDR1 SGHVS, CDR2 FNYEAQ. This CDR3 spans 14 amino acids. V shed 5 bases and J shed 4 bases, with 14 bases lying between them. CDR3 residues: CASSTGYRSTEAFF. The CDR3 DNA is TGTGCCAGCAGCACAGGGTATCGCAGCACTGAAGCTTTCTTT. The complete variable domain, with remaining parts taken from reference TRBV7-6 and TRBJ1-1, reads GAGVSQSPRYKVTKRGQDVALRCDPISGHVSLYWYRQALGQGPEFLTYFNYEAQQDKSGLPNDRFSAERPEGSISTLTIQRTEQRDSAMYRCASSTGYRSTEAFFGQGTRLTVV.

The J gene is TRBJ2-5, the V gene TRBV24-1, with D unresolved. Trimming shortened V by 4 bases and J by 5 bases, and 7 bases separated the two germline ends. The CDR3 length is 12 residues. The germline CDR1 and CDR2 sequences are KGHDR and SFDVKD. The CDR3 spells CATSDPLETQYF. DNA for the CDR3: TGTGCCACCAGTGACCCACTTGAGACCCAGTACTTC.

This clone has a handful of counts. This chain joins TRBV28 and TRBJ2-2; 9 nucleotides agree with TRBD2. Per germline, CDR1 MDHEN and CDR2 SYDVKM. This CDR3 spans 16 amino acids. The V gene end was trimmed by 1 base and the J gene end by 5 bases; junction bases not matched to a gene: 5. CDR3 sequence (DNA): TGTGCCAGCAGTTTATTAGGGACTAGCAGAACCGGGGAGCTGTTTTTT. This encodes CASSLLGTSRTGELFF.

The V gene is TRBV5-1, the J gene TRBJ2-5; D ambiguous. Trimming shortened V by 7 bases and J by 5 bases, and 15 bases separated the two germline ends. The CDR3 has 13 residues. The germline CDR1 and CDR2 sequences are SGHRS and YFSETQ. The CDR3 protein is CASRVVLKETQYF. DNA of the CDR3: TGCGCCAGCCGAGTCGTCTTGAAGGAGACCCAGTACTTC.

The chain recombines TRBV27 with TRBJ2-1, with 12 positions matching TRBD2. Germline loops: CDR1 MNHEY, CDR2 SMNVEV (reference sequence). V was clipped by 3 bases and J by 7 bases; unmatched bases: 4. This CDR3 has 15 residues. In DNA, the CDR3 is TGTGCCAGCAGTTTCTTGACTAGCGGGGGTAATGAGCAGTTCTTC. It translates to CASSFLTSGGNEQFF.

The chain has TRBV24-1 and TRBJ2-5; D is undetermined. In germline, CDR1 is KGHDR, CDR2 SFDVKD. V lost 5 bases and J 1 base, leaving 13 bases between the germline ends. The length of the CDR3 is 15 residues. The CDR3: CATSVALGSQETQYF. In nucleotides, the CDR3 is TGTGCCACCAGTGTCGCCCTGGGCAGCCAAGAGACCCAGTACTTC.

The chain employs TRBV5-4 and TRBJ1-6, with a weak D call TRBD1 (5 bases). Trimming cost V 4 bases and J 8 bases, with 16 bases left between them. This CDR3 has 15 residues. From germline, CDR1 is SGHNT and CDR2 YYREEE (reference sequence). CDR3 in amino acids: CASSPSGTEDSPLHF. The CDR3 nucleotides read TGTGCCAGCAGCCCCAGTGGGACTGAGGATTCACCCCTCCACTTT.

The V gene is TRBV9, the J gene TRBJ2-3, with 7 bases fitting TRBD2. The V segment lost 3 bases and the J segment 0 bases; nucleotides outside the gene matches: 4. The CDR3 runs to 15 residues. Germline V CDR1 and CDR2: SGDLS, YYNGEE. This chain's CDR3 is CASSASAGSTDTQYF. The CDR3 DNA sequence: TGTGCCAGCAGCGCATCAGCGGGAAGCACAGATACGCAGTATTTT.

V is TRBV6-2 or TRBV6-3 and J is TRBJ1-2, with D perhaps matching TRBD1 (6 bases). CDR1 and CDR2 (germline): MNHEY, SVGEGT. The CDR3 is made up of 15 amino acids. V lost 0 bases and J lost 4, with 12 bases in between. The CDR3 here is CASSYSRGQVYGYTF. The CDR3 bases are TGTGCCAGCAGTTACTCGCGGGGGCAGGTCTATGGCTACACCTTC.